Following are 23 T cell receptor beta chains from one sample sequenced in a study of control samples from healthy donors and cancer patients. Generated by immunoSEQ multiplex PCR, the TCRdb table keeps only in-frame clones and is missing some. The table records over 100,000 clones, roughly 94% of them present only once. The sample consisted of blood. The receptors stem from a woman under 30 in good health.

The count of this clone is one. The V and J genes are TRBV27 and TRBJ2-7; a possible D gene is TRBD2 (7 bases). There are 16 residues in the CDR3. Between the trimmed V and J ends, which lost 3 bases and 0 bases, there was a span of 15 bases. Germline CDR1 is MNHEY and CDR2 is SMNVEV (reference sequence). CDR3 amino acids: CASSLIGGPSSYEQYF. Here the CDR3 DNA reads TGTGCCAGCAGTTTGATCGGGGGGCCAAGCTCCTACGAGCAGTACTTC.

The CDR3 protein is CASSPGSVSSYEQYF. The CDR3 bases are TGTGCCAGCAGTCCTGGTAGCGTGAGCTCCTACGAGCAGTACTTC. V gene TRBV28 combines with J gene TRBJ2-7, with D perhaps matching TRBD2 (5 bases). Germline V CDR1 and CDR2: MDHEN, SYDVKM. Between the trimmed V and J ends, which lost 5 bases and 0 bases, there was a span of 14 bases. CDR3 size: 15 residues.

CDR3 DNA sequence: TGTGCCAGCAGCCAAGATGACAGGGCACCCTACAATGAGCAGTTCTTC. This translates into CASSQDDRAPYNEQFF. The genes are TRBV3-1 (or the pseudogene TRBV3-2) and TRBJ2-1, with 7 nucleotides matching TRBD1. Germline V gene sequence: CDR1 LGHDT, CDR2 YNNKEL (reference sequence). The V and J ends lost 0 bases and 2 bases, in that order; junction bases with no gene match: 4. The CDR3 has 16 residues.

The chain recombines TRBV10-3 with TRBJ2-3; 15 bases are shared with TRBD2. V was clipped by 6 bases and J by 0 bases; unmatched bases: 4. The CDR3 is 17 residues long. CDR1 and CDR2 from the germline V gene are ENHRY and SYGVKD. The CDR3 sequence is CAIRGTSGGISTDTQYF. In DNA form, the CDR3 reads TGTGCCATCAGGGGGACTAGCGGGGGGATTAGCACAGATACGCAGTATTTT.

The V and J genes are TRBV7-9 and TRBJ2-7, with 8 bases identical to TRBD1. The CDR3 spans 17 residues. With 6 bases clipped from V and 0 bases from J, the junction kept 13 bases outside the gene matches. Germline CDR1 reads SEHNR; CDR2 reads FQNEAQ (reference sequence). CDR3 nucleotide sequence: TGTGCCAGCAGTCCAGGTGTTCGGGACAGGAGCTCCTACGAGCAGTACTTC. This gives the protein CASSPGVRDRSSYEQYF.

The chain has TRBV19 and TRBJ2-5; TRBD1 agrees at 10 bases. Germline V gene sequence: CDR1 LNHDA, CDR2 SQIVND (reference sequence). There are 16 residues in the CDR3. J gave up 5 bases and V 1 base, and 7 bases lay outside the gene matches. The CDR3 is CASSIGQGAVEETQYF. CDR3 bases: TGTGCCAGTAGTATAGGACAGGGGGCCGTTGAGGAGACCCAGTACTTC.

This rearrangement joins TRBV6-5 to TRBJ2-5, with TRBD2 as a possible D gene (5 bases). CDR1 MNHEY and CDR2 SVGAGI come from the germline V gene. The CDR3 is 15 residues long. Trimming stripped 2 bases from V and 6 bases from J, with 16 bases between. CDR3 nucleotide sequence: TGTGCCAGCAGTTACGCTAGTCGGGGTGGACAGACCCAGTACTTC. Its protein is CASSYASRGGQTQYF.

This clone appeared once. The CDR3 is CASSYSKRRGQYF. The CDR3 DNA reads TGTGCCAGCAGTTACTCTAAAAGGAGGGGCCAGTACTTC. V is TRBV6-2 or TRBV6-3 and J is TRBJ2-5; a weak D match, TRBD2 (6 bases). The CDR3 sequence is 13 residues long. Germline V gene sequence: CDR1 MNHEY, CDR2 SVGEGT. Trimming pared 0 bases from V and 10 bases from J, leaving 12 bases between.

The rearrangement uses TRBV7-3 and TRBJ1-2; weak D call: TRBD1 (5 bases). Trimming took 0 bases from V and 7 from J, leaving 9 bases between them. CDR1 and CDR2 from the germline V gene are SGHTA and FQGTGA. The CDR3 contains 13 residues. CDR3 region: CASSLTGVAGYTF. DNA for the CDR3: TGTGCCAGCAGCTTAACAGGGGTGGCTGGCTACACCTTC. Combining the CDR3 with reference TRBV7-3 and TRBJ1-2 gives the whole variable domain GAGVSQTPSNKVTEKGKYVELRCDPISGHTALYWYRQSLGQGPEFLIYFQGTGAADDSGLPNDRFFAVRPEGSVSTLKIQRTERGDSAVYLCASSLTGVAGYTFGSGTRLTVV.

This chain connects TRBV2 to TRBJ1-5; 11 bases are a match to TRBD1. This CDR3 spans 15 amino acids. With V trimmed by 6 bases and J by 4 bases, 5 bases remained unmatched. The germline V gene encodes CDR1 SNHLY and CDR2 FYNNEI. The CDR3 reads CASRPGTGGNQPQHF. The CDR3 nucleotides read TGTGCCAGCAGGCCCGGGACAGGGGGGAATCAGCCCCAGCATTTT.

The V call is TRBV7-6, the J call TRBJ2-1; D may be TRBD2 (5 bases). V was clipped by 1 base and J by 6 bases, with 16 bases between them. This CDR3 has 16 amino acids. Looked up from germline, CDR1 is SGHVS and CDR2 is FNYEAQ. CDR3 DNA: TGTGCCAGCAGCTTAGATGTGGGAGTGTCGGCCAATGAGCAGTTCTTC. This translates into CASSLDVGVSANEQFF.

The rearrangement uses TRBV30 and TRBJ1-1; 7 bases map to TRBD1. The ends lost 5 bases at V and 5 bases at J; junction bases unmatched: 8. This CDR3 is 13 amino acids long. Germline loops: CDR1 GTSNPN, CDR2 SVGIG (reference sequence). The CDR3 DNA is TGTGCCTGGGCTCAGGGGGTTCGGACTGAAGCTTTCTTT. This encodes CAWAQGVRTEAFF.

The chain uses TRBV4-2 and TRBJ2-3; D possibly uses TRBD1 or TRBD2 (5 bases each). The CDR3 is made up of 16 amino acids. CDR1 is LGHNA, CDR2 YNFKEQ, per germline. V dropped 1 base and J dropped 0 bases, with 11 bases sitting between them. CDR3 nucleotide sequence: TGTGCCAGCAGCCAAGCGAGGGACCCTAGCACAGATACGCAGTATTTT. Its protein is CASSQARDPSTDTQYF.

V is TRBV27 and J is TRBJ2-1; tentatively, D is TRBD2 (6 bases). Germline CDR1 reads MNHEY; CDR2 reads SMNVEV (reference sequence). The CDR3 length is 14 residues. The V end was cut by 8 bases, the J end by 4 bases, with 15 bases between. The chain's CDR3 is CASGTAGRYNEQFF. The DNA for the CDR3 is TGTGCCAGCGGGACGGCGGGGAGATACAATGAGCAGTTCTTC.

The chain is built from TRBV29-1 and TRBJ2-5; D perhaps matches TRBD2 (5 bases). The CDR3 is 12 residues long. V lost 7 bases and J 5 bases, leaving 14 bases between the germline ends. Germline CDR1 reads SQVTM; CDR2 reads ANQGSEA. CDR3 residues: CSGKGRRETQYF. The CDR3 bases are TGCAGCGGTAAAGGACGGAGGGAGACCCAGTACTTC.

This chain connects TRBV5-1 to TRBJ2-3; D remains ambiguous. Looked up from germline, CDR1 is SGHRS and CDR2 is YFSETQ. CDR3 size: 14 residues. Deletions cut 0 bases from V and 3 bases from J, with 8 bases between. Written as DNA, the CDR3 is TGCGCCAGCAGCTTGGGAGGTCTTACAGATACGCAGTATTTT. It is translated as CASSLGGLTDTQYF.

The V call is TRBV18, the J call TRBJ2-5, with D unclear. Germline V lookup: CDR1 KGHSH, CDR2 LQKENI. The V and J ends lost 2 bases and 5 bases respectively, with 12 bases between them. The CDR3 runs to 14 residues. The CDR3 is CASSPSSPTETQYF. DNA for the CDR3: TGTGCCAGCTCACCAAGCAGCCCCACCGAGACCCAGTACTTC.

This chain links TRBV24-1 with TRBJ2-3, with D perhaps being TRBD1 or TRBD2 (6 bases each). The germline V gene has CDR1 KGHDR and CDR2 SFDVKD. The V gene lost 3 bases and the J gene lost 4 bases, with 13 bases spanning the gap. This CDR3 is 15 amino acids long. The CDR3 is CATSDKQGGADTQYF. The CDR3 region has the DNA TGTGCCACCAGTGATAAACAGGGAGGTGCAGATACGCAGTATTTT.

This clone was picked up one time. This chain connects TRBV7-8 to TRBJ1-4; no clear D gene. The CDR3 runs 13 residues. Trimming removed 2 bases from V and 15 bases from J, with 16 bases in between. The germline gives CDR1 SGHVS, CDR2 FQNEAQ. Here the CDR3 DNA reads TGTGCCAGCAGCTTACAATTTCCTGGGATGGTGTTTTTT. It yields the protein CASSLQFPGMVFF.

The chain joins TRBV27 to TRBJ1-4, with 7 nucleotides matching TRBD1. Germline V CDR1 and CDR2: MNHEY, SMNVEV (reference sequence). This CDR3 is built from 15 residues. J gave up 8 bases and V 2 bases, and 8 bases lay outside the gene matches. CDR3 region: CASSLVDREDEKLFF. CDR3 nucleotide sequence: TGTGCCAGCAGTTTAGTAGACAGGGAGGACGAAAAACTGTTTTTT.

The chain combines TRBV29-1 with TRBJ2-1; D may match TRBD1 or TRBD2 (6 bases each). The CDR3 totals 13 residues. V was trimmed by 7 bases and J by 10 bases, leaving 20 bases between them. CDR1 is SQVTM, CDR2 ANQGSEA, per germline. The CDR3 reads CSGWGAQGREQFF. DNA of the CDR3: TGCAGCGGTTGGGGGGCGCAAGGACGGGAGCAGTTCTTC.

V usage is TRBV5-6 and J usage is TRBJ2-3; tentative D call: TRBD2 (6 bases). V lost 4 bases to trimming and J lost 6 bases, with 21 bases between them. The CDR3 covers 16 residues. The germline CDR1 and CDR2 sequences are SGHDT and YYEEEE. Written as DNA, the CDR3 is TGTGCCAGCAGCGGACTACAATGGGGCACGTTTGATACGCAGTATTTT. Its protein is CASSGLQWGTFDTQYF.

The V call is TRBV4-2, the J call TRBJ2-5, with 7 nucleotides matching TRBD1. The CDR3 runs to 17 residues. Trimming removed 3 bases from V and 0 bases from J; junction bases left unmatched: 10. The germline CDR1 and CDR2 sequences are LGHNA and YNFKEQ. CDR3 amino acids: CASSHLTGALNQETQYF. For the CDR3, the DNA is TGTGCCAGCAGCCATTTAACAGGGGCCCTCAACCAAGAGACCCAGTACTTC.